The 31 T cell receptor beta chains listed next were all sequenced from one sample in a study of blood T cell repertoires in COVID-19. Sequenced by immunoSEQ multiplex PCR; TCRdb stores in-frame clones only, minus some. The table has 100,000 to 150,000 clones, approximately 74% seen once. Sequencing used peripheral blood. These receptors all stem from an elderly man with COVID-19, enrolled during active disease.

V and J are TRBV15 and TRBJ2-2, with 14 bases matching TRBD2. From germline, CDR1 is LNHNV and CDR2 YYDKDF (reference sequence). The J segment lost 7 bases and the V segment lost 2 bases, leaving 9 bases of the junction unmatched. The CDR3 is 18 amino acids. The CDR3 DNA is TGTGCCACCAGCAGACCCTCATTGGGACTAGCGGGAGTCGGGGAGCTGTTTTTT. Its translation is CATSRPSLGLAGVGELFF.

CDR3 region: CASSLSRSSYNEQFF. The CDR3 DNA is TGTGCCAGCAGTTTATCGAGGAGCTCCTACAATGAGCAGTTCTTC. J is TRBJ2-1 and V is TRBV27; D gene ambiguous. The CDR3 covers 15 residues. Germline loops: CDR1 MNHEY, CDR2 SMNVEV (reference sequence). V lost 0 bases and J lost 0, with 6 bases in between.

Turning to this clone: Germline is not matched at one junction end, which may reflect a read error. V is TRBV7-9 and J is TRBJ1-3; D is perhaps TRBD1 (5 bases). The CDR3 is 15 amino acids. The germline V gene encodes CDR1 SEHNR and CDR2 FQNEAQ (reference sequence). CDR3 sequence: CASRLEGHGGNTIYF. In DNA form, the CDR3 reads TGTGCCAGCAGATTAGAAGGACACGGAGGAAACACCATATATTTT.

This sequence joins TRBV6-1 and TRBJ1-2; D might be TRBD1 (5 bases). Trimming removed 1 base at V and 5 bases at J, with 11 bases between. Germline assignment: CDR1 MNHNS and CDR2 SASEGT. The CDR3 has 14 amino acids. CDR3 amino acids: CASSEDRGVYGYTF. CDR3 DNA: TGTGCCAGCAGTGAAGATCGGGGGGTGTATGGCTACACCTTC.

The V and J genes are TRBV28 and TRBJ2-7, with a weak D call TRBD2 (6 bases). This CDR3 has 16 residues. The V gene lost 8 bases and the J gene lost 3 bases, with 23 bases spanning the gap. Germline V gene lookup returns CDR1 MDHEN and CDR2 SYDVKM. The CDR3 spells CASLDDGGVGLYEQYF. The CDR3 DNA sequence: TGTGCCAGCCTTGATGACGGAGGGGTGGGCCTCTACGAGCAGTACTTC.

The chain employs TRBV28 and TRBJ1-3; weak D call: TRBD1 (5 bases). Germline CDR1 and CDR2: MDHEN and SYDVKM. V was trimmed by 5 bases and J by 5 bases, leaving 19 bases between them. The length of the CDR3 is 16 residues. The CDR3 DNA follows: TGTGCCAGCAGTCCGATCGGGGGAACCGGGCGAAACACCATATATTTT. As protein: CASSPIGGTGRNTIYF.

This chain uses TRBV27 with TRBJ2-7, with 8 positions matching TRBD2. The CDR3 covers 14 residues. CDR1 is MNHEY, CDR2 SMNVEV, per germline (reference sequence). Germline trimming cut 4 bases from V and 1 base from J; bases unmatched to any gene: 3. Here the CDR3 DNA reads TGTGCCAGCAGTTCGACTAGCGTATCCTACGAGCAGTACTTC. Encoded protein: CASSSTSVSYEQYF.

The chain employs TRBV6-6 and TRBJ1-6; 12 bases are shared with TRBD1. With V trimmed by 5 bases and J by 6 bases, 8 bases remained unmatched. The CDR3 totals 17 residues. Germline V gene lookup returns CDR1 MNHNY and CDR2 SVGAGI (reference sequence). The CDR3 nucleotides read TGTGCCAGCAGTCTGGGACAGGGGGCCGGGAGTAATTCACCCCTCCACTTT. As protein: CASSLGQGAGSNSPLHF.

This chain links TRBV25-1 with TRBJ2-1, with 8 bases fitting TRBD2. The CDR3 is made up of 16 amino acids. V was clipped by 3 bases and J by 3 bases; unmatched bases: 7. Germline V CDR1 and CDR2: MGHDK, SYGVNS. The CDR3 region is CASSELIGRGYNEQFF. The CDR3 coding sequence is TGTGCCAGCAGTGAGTTAATCGGGAGGGGCTACAATGAGCAGTTCTTC.

The rearrangement joins TRBV24-1 to TRBJ2-1; TRBD1 aligns across 11 bases. The CDR3 length is 14 residues. Germline CDR1 KGHDR, CDR2 SFDVKD. The trim removed 3 bases at V and 6 bases at J, leaving 0 bases unmatched. The CDR3 DNA is TGTGCCACCAGTGATGGGACAGGGGGCAATGAGCAGTTCTTC. This codes for CATSDGTGGNEQFF.

The CDR3 here is CASSSHRSRDRGRNPYNEQFF. CDR3 DNA sequence: TGTGCCAGCAGTTCCCACAGGTCCCGGGACAGGGGGCGCAACCCCTACAATGAGCAGTTCTTC. The V gene is TRBV27, the J gene TRBJ2-1; 12 positions match TRBD1. V shed 4 bases and J 2 bases; nucleotides not matched to a gene: 18. CDR1 is MNHEY and CDR2 is SMNVEV in the germline V gene (reference sequence). The CDR3 has 21 residues.

This chain uses TRBV2 with TRBJ1-5; D unclear. Trimming took 4 bases from V and 7 from J, leaving 14 bases between them. The CDR3 runs to 14 residues. Germline-derived CDR1 and CDR2 are SNHLY and FYNNEI. The CDR3 sequence is CASSAISGGQPQHF. Here the CDR3 DNA reads TGTGCCAGCAGTGCTATTTCGGGTGGACAGCCCCAGCATTTT.

The CDR3 sequence: CAGYIGQAGGGYTF. The CDR3 coding sequence is TGCGCCGGCTACATAGGGCAGGCCGGGGGGGGCTACACCTTC. V usage is TRBV10-1 and J usage is TRBJ1-2; weak D call: TRBD1 (5 bases). Trimming removed 11 bases from V and 8 bases from J, with 24 bases in between. Germline V gene lookup returns CDR1 WNHNN and CDR2 SYGVQD (reference sequence). This CDR3 spans 14 amino acids.

The chain couples TRBV11-2 to TRBJ2-5, with D hard to call. The germline CDR1 and CDR2 sequences are SGHAT and FQNNGV. V was cut by 2 bases and J by 1 base, with 5 bases left in between. CDR3 size: 13 residues. In nucleotides, the CDR3 is TGTGCCAGCAGCTTAAACAGCCAAGAGACCCAGTACTTC. Its translation is CASSLNSQETQYF.

The chain uses TRBV11-2 and TRBJ1-2; D is unclear. The CDR3 consists of 16 residues. In germline, CDR1 is SGHAT, CDR2 FQNNGV. Trimming left V 5 bases short and J 6 bases short, with 22 bases between. This CDR3 reads CASSTLGLDTGNGYTF. DNA for the CDR3: TGTGCCAGCAGCACTTTGGGCCTGGATACGGGAAATGGCTACACCTTC.

V usage is TRBV2 and J usage is TRBJ1-4; possible D gene TRBD1, 5 bases. There are 14 residues in the CDR3. The germline CDR1 and CDR2 sequences are SNHLY and FYNNEI. Trimming removed 6 bases at V and 8 bases at J, with 16 bases between. The DNA for the CDR3 is TGTGCCAGCAGGCTACGGGGCGGGAGAGAAAAACTGTTTTTT. Protein product: CASRLRGGREKLFF.

The chain links TRBV28 to TRBJ1-2, with TRBD1 identical over 11 bases. There are 12 residues in the CDR3. V was clipped by 6 bases and J by 8 bases; unmatched bases: 2. Germline CDR1 is MDHEN and CDR2 is SYDVKM. The CDR3 sequence is CASSWTGGGYTF. CDR3 DNA sequence: TGTGCCAGCAGCTGGACAGGGGGCGGCTACACCTTC.

The chain carries TRBV2 and TRBJ2-7; 11 bases align to TRBD2. The germline V gene encodes CDR1 SNHLY and CDR2 FYNNEI. The CDR3 is 15 residues long. Germline trimming cut 6 bases from V and 3 bases from J; bases unmatched to any gene: 7. The CDR3 DNA is TGTGCCAGCAGGGGAGGGACTAGCGGAGACTACGAGCAGTACTTC. Its protein product is CASRGGTSGDYEQYF.

The chain has TRBV3-1 (or the pseudogene TRBV3-2) and TRBJ2-5, with TRBD2 identical over 14 bases. The germline CDR1 and CDR2 sequences are LGHDT and YNNKEL (reference sequence). Trimming took 6 bases from V and 4 from J; bases not matched to a gene: 4. The CDR3 totals 15 residues. DNA for the CDR3: TGTGCCAGCAGGGACGGACTAGCGGGGGGAGAGACCCAGTACTTC. As protein: CASRDGLAGGETQYF.

This clone was counted between two and nine times. This sequence joins TRBV5-4 and TRBJ1-2, with TRBD1 matching 7 bases. The V gene's germline CDR1 is SGHNT and CDR2 YYREEE (reference sequence). CDR3 size: 17 residues. Trimming cost V 4 bases and J 6 bases; bases outside gene matches: 18. CDR3 bases: TGTGCCAGCAGCCCAACCCCTACAGGGAGCAGGGGGGATGGCTACACCTTC. Translated: CASSPTPTGSRGDGYTF.

This clone turned up a few times. This chain links TRBV30 with TRBJ2-7, with 7 positions matching TRBD1. This CDR3 contains 16 residues. Looked up from germline, CDR1 is GTSNPN and CDR2 is SVGIG (reference sequence). The junction had 11 bases not matched to a gene; V was cut back by 2 bases and J by 1 base. CDR3 loop: CAWSRLRGRRSYEQYF. The CDR3 bases are TGTGCCTGGAGTAGATTGAGGGGGCGCAGGTCCTACGAGCAGTACTTC.

The gene calls are TRBV13 and TRBJ2-1, with 7 bases identical to TRBD2. The V gene's germline CDR1 is PRHDT and CDR2 FYEKMQ (reference sequence). Trimming removed 5 bases from V and 10 bases from J; junction bases left unmatched: 8. The CDR3 extends over 13 amino acids. CDR3 sequence reads: CASSPGGIGEQFF. The CDR3 coding sequence is TGTGCCAGCAGCCCCGGGGGGATCGGCGAGCAGTTCTTC.

The V gene is TRBV2, the J gene TRBJ2-7, with D possibly being TRBD2 (6 bases). Germline V gene data show CDR1 as SNHLY and CDR2 as FYNNEI. This CDR3 region has 13 residues. V gave up 7 bases and J gave up 7 bases, with 17 bases separating them. Here the CDR3 DNA reads TGTGCCAGCATGGACCCCCCTGCGGGAGAGCAGTACTTC. Its translation is CASMDPPAGEQYF.

In DNA, the CDR3 is TGTGCCAGCAGTTTACAGGACAGGGGGCGAGATGGCTACACCTTC. Translation: CASSLQDRGRDGYTF. The V and J genes are TRBV28 and TRBJ1-2; 11 nucleotides align to TRBD1. The CDR3 spans 15 residues. Germline V CDR1 and CDR2: MDHEN, SYDVKM. The junction had 5 bases not matched to a gene; V was cut back by 2 bases and J by 6 bases.

The rearrangement uses TRBV28 and TRBJ1-2; TRBD1 is a possible D gene (5 bases). The CDR3 runs to 13 residues. Per the germline V gene, CDR1 is MDHEN and CDR2 is SYDVKM. The V and J ends lost 6 bases and 8 bases respectively, with 16 bases between them. CDR3 amino acids: CASRDTYPYGYTF. The CDR3 nucleotides are TGTGCCAGCAGGGACACCTATCCCTACGGCTACACCTTC.

The rearrangement joins TRBV27 to TRBJ2-7, with 9 bases identical to TRBD1. The CDR3 has 14 amino acids. J was trimmed by 5 bases and V by 4 bases; bases with no gene match: 6. Germline CDR1 and CDR2: MNHEY and SMNVEV (reference sequence). The CDR3: CASSSPGQGHEQYF. The CDR3 nucleotides read TGTGCCAGCAGTTCCCCGGGACAGGGTCACGAGCAGTACTTC.

Worth noting for this clone: Additional DNA sequences in this sample encode the identical CDR3. The gene calls are TRBV7-8 and TRBJ2-1; 9 bases map to TRBD2. Germline CDR1 is SGHVS and CDR2 is FQNEAQ. The CDR3 is 16 residues long. Trimming cost V 1 base and J 2 bases; bases outside gene matches: 3. CDR3 residues: CASSLGASGTYNEQFF. CDR3 in DNA: TGTGCCAGCAGCTTAGGGGCTAGCGGGACCTACAATGAGCAGTTCTTC.

The chain combines TRBV10-3 with TRBJ2-1, with D possibly matching TRBD2 (7 bases). This CDR3 has 14 residues. CDR1 and CDR2 (germline): ENHRY, SYGVKD. V shed 8 bases and J shed 2 bases, with 13 bases lying between them. As DNA, the CDR3 is TGTGCCATCTGGGGAGGGGGTCCCTACAATGAGCAGTTCTTC. This codes for CAIWGGGPYNEQFF.

This clone was picked up a small number of times. V usage is TRBV5-1 and J usage is TRBJ2-5; 7 bases are shared with TRBD1. Germline V lookup: CDR1 SGHRS, CDR2 YFSETQ. CDR3 size: 14 residues. V was pared by 4 bases and J by 2 bases, with 5 bases of the junction left unmatched. The CDR3 sequence: CASSGAGGQETQYF. Here the CDR3 DNA reads TGCGCCAGCAGCGGCGCAGGGGGTCAAGAGACCCAGTACTTC.

The CDR3 sequence: CASSYLAGAREQYF. The CDR3, as DNA: TGTGCCAGCAGTTACTTGGCGGGGGCTAGGGAGCAGTACTTC. This chain connects TRBV6-6 to TRBJ2-7, with a weak D call TRBD2 (7 bases). The CDR3 is 14 residues long. Germline-derived CDR1 and CDR2 are MNHNY and SVGAGI (reference sequence). The V end was cut by 1 base, the J end by 7 bases, with 14 bases between.

This clone was recorded only once. The chain joins TRBV10-2 to TRBJ1-2; D gene ambiguous. The length of the CDR3 is 13 residues. Germline CDR1 WSHSY, CDR2 SAAADI. The V end lost 6 bases, the J end lost 6 bases, and 14 bases lay between the germline ends. CDR3 loop: CASSERRVDGYTF. The CDR3 bases are TGCGCCAGCAGCGAGCGGAGGGTGGATGGCTACACCTTC.